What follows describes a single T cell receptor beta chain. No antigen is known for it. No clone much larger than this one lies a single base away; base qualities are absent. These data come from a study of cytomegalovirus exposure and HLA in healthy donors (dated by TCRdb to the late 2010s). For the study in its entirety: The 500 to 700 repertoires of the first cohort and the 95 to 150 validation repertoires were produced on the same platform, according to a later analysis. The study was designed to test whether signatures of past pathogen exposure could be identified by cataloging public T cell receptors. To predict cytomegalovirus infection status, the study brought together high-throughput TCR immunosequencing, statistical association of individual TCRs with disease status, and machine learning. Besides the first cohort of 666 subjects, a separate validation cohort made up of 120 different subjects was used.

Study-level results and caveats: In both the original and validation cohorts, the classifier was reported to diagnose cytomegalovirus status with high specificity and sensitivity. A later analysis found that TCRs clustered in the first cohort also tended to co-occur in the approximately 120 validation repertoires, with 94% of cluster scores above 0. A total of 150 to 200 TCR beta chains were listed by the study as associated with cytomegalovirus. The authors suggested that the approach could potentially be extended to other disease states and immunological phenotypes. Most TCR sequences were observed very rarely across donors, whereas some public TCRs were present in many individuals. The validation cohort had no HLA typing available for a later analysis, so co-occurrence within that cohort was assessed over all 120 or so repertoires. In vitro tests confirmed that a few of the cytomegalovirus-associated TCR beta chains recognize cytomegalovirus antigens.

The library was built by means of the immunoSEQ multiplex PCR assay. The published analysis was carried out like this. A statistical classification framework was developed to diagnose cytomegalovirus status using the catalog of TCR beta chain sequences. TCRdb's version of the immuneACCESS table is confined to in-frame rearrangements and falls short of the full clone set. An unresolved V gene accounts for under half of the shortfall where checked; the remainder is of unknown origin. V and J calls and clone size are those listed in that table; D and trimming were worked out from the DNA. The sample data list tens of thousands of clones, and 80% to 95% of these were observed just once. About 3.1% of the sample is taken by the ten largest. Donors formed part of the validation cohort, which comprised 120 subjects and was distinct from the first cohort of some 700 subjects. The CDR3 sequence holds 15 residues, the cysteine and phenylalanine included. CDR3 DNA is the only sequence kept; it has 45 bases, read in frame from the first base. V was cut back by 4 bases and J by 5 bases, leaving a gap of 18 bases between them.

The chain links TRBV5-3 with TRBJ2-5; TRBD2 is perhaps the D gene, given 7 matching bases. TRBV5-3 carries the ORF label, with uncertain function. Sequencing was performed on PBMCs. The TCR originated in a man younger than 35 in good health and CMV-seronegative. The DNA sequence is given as TGTGCCAGAAGCGTGGGAGGGGGTGTATCCGAGACCCAGTACTTC. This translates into CARSVGGGVSETQYF.